These 2 T cell receptor beta chains came from one sample sequenced in a study of early T cells in non-severe SARS-CoV-2 infection. TCRdb fed the 5' RACE reads into MiXCR, producing one record per CDR3 protein. There are over 25,000 distinct CDR3 sequences in the sample; roughly 5.4% occur only once, and over 0.9% lies in the top ten. The source material was whole blood. These receptors came from an adult who was a healthcare worker with PCR-confirmed SARS-CoV-2 infection or an uninfected control (not recorded which).

This clonotype was detected a few times. CDR3 loop: CASSSSGQGSYEQYF. In DNA form, the CDR3 reads TGTGCCAGCAGTTCATCCGGACAGGGTAGCTACGAGCAGTACTTC. J is TRBJ2-7 and V is TRBV28; 8 bases are shared with TRBD1. CDR3 length: 15 amino acids. The germline V gene encodes CDR1 MDHEN and CDR2 SYDVKM. With V trimmed by 4 bases and J by 3 bases, 8 bases remained unmatched.

This clonotype was recorded many times. V gene TRBV3-1 combines with J gene TRBJ2-1; D is unresolved. CDR1 LGHDT and CDR2 YNNKEL come from the germline V gene (reference sequence). V dropped 4 bases and J dropped 9 bases, with 7 bases sitting between them. The CDR3 contains 11 residues. CDR3 DNA: TGTGCCAGCAGCCTACTGACTGAGCAGTTCTTC. It encodes CASSLLTEQFF.